A single sample gave rise to the 8 T cell receptor beta chains below, sequenced in a study of blood T cell repertoires in COVID-19. TCRdb's copy holds only in-frame clones and misses some; the assay was immunoSEQ multiplex PCR. The top ten clones hold more than 20% of a sample with over 25,000 clones, 65% to 90% of them seen once. The sequenced sample consisted of peripheral blood. These receptors were collected from a human donor in a cohort sampled during active COVID-19.

This clone was recorded once. V and J are TRBV7-9 and TRBJ2-3; 9 bases align to TRBD1. The length of the CDR3 is 16 residues. V shed 6 bases and J 3 bases; nucleotides not matched to a gene: 10. Germline V gene sequence: CDR1 SEHNR, CDR2 FQNEAQ (reference sequence). Here the CDR3 DNA reads TGTGCCAGCAGTCCCAGGAGGGGGACAGGGACAGATACGCAGTATTTT. It is translated as CASSPRRGTGTDTQYF.

This clone turned up a few times. The chain recombines TRBV7-9 with TRBJ1-1; maybe TRBD1 (6 bases). Trimming shortened V by 3 bases and J by 1 base, and 12 bases separated the two germline ends. The CDR3 covers 15 residues. Germline values: CDR1 SEHNR, CDR2 FQNEAQ (reference sequence). The CDR3, as DNA: TGTGCCAGCAGCTTGTGGATGGGGGCGAACACTGAAGCTTTCTTT. Its translation is CASSLWMGANTEAFF.

This clone has just a few counts. This chain links TRBV7-6 with TRBJ2-5; 7 bases fit TRBD2. The CDR3 is 15 residues long. V lost 5 bases to trimming and J lost 5 bases; unmatched junction nucleotides: 11. Per the germline V gene, CDR1 is SGHVS and CDR2 is FNYEAQ. In nucleotides, the CDR3 is TGTGCCAGCAGCGCCCCCTGGGAGGGGAGGGAGACCCAGTACTTC. It translates to CASSAPWEGRETQYF.

This clone was seen a single time. The chain employs TRBV6-6 and TRBJ1-4; 7 bases match TRBD1. Germline V CDR1 and CDR2: MNHNY, SVGAGI (reference sequence). This CDR3 is 14 amino acids long. The V gene end was trimmed by 2 bases and the J gene end by 7 bases; junction bases not matched to a gene: 4. The CDR3 nucleotides are TGTGCCAGCAGTTACGGGGCAGGGGGTGAAAAACTGTTTTTT. Its protein is CASSYGAGGEKLFF.

About this clone: The same CDR3 arises from other DNA sequences in this sample as well. The genes are TRBV7-2 and TRBJ2-1, with a possible D match to TRBD2 (7 bases). In germline, CDR1 is SGHTA, CDR2 FQGNSA. Trimming cost V 0 bases and J 5 bases, with 8 bases left between them. This CDR3 has 14 residues. For the CDR3, the DNA is TGTGCCAGCAGCTTAGCGGGGGGGCACAATGAGCAGTTCTTC. This codes for CASSLAGGHNEQFF.

The CDR3 nucleotides read TGTGCCAGCAGTGAACCGGGGGATGCCAAAAACATTCAGTACTTC. Amino acid sequence: CASSEPGDAKNIQYF. This sequence joins TRBV6-1 and TRBJ2-4; possibly TRBD2 for D (6 bases). The germline CDR1 and CDR2 sequences are MNHNS and SASEGT. The V gene lost 2 bases and the J gene lost 1 base, with 9 bases spanning the gap. The CDR3 extends over 15 amino acids.

This rearrangement joins TRBV30 to TRBJ2-4; 10 bases match TRBD1. CDR1 is GTSNPN and CDR2 is SVGIG in the germline V gene (reference sequence). This CDR3 has 13 amino acids. J gave up 6 bases and V 1 base, and 0 bases lay outside the gene matches. The CDR3 sequence is CAWSGDRGNIQYF. The CDR3 coding sequence is TGTGCCTGGAGTGGGGACAGGGGAAACATTCAGTACTTC.

This clone occurred a few times. This rearrangement joins TRBV3-1 (or the pseudogene TRBV3-2) to TRBJ1-4; D not resolved. The V end lost 1 base, the J end lost 3 bases, and 21 bases lay between the germline ends. The CDR3 runs 19 residues. The V gene's germline CDR1 is LGHDT and CDR2 YNNKEL (reference sequence). The CDR3 reads CASSQVRSPTLFSNEKLFF. The CDR3 DNA is TGTGCCAGCAGCCAAGTTCGGAGTCCTACCCTATTCTCTAATGAAAAACTGTTTTTT.